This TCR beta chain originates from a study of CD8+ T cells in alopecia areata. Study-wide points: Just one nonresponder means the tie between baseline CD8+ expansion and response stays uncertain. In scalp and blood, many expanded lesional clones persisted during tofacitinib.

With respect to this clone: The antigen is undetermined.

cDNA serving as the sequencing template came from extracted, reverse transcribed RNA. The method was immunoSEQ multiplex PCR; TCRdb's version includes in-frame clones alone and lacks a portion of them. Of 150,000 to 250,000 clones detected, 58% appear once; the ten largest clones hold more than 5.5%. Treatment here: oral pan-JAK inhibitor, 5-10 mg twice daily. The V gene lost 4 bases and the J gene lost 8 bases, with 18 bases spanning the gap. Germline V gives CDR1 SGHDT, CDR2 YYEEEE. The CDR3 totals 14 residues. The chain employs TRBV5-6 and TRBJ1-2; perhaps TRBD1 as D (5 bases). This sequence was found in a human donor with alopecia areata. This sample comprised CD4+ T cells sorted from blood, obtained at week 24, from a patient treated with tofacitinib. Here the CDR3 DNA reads TGTGCCAGCAGCCCATACCGGGCCCAGGGAGGCTACACCTTC. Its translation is CASSPYRAQGGYTF.